This TCR beta chain was identified during a study of early T cells in non-severe SARS-CoV-2 infection listed by TCRdb under 2021. For the wider study: Bulk RNA from unsorted whole blood was used for TCR sequencing, so alpha and beta chains could not be paired.

This clonotype occurred a few times. Its antigen remains undetermined. No base quality information exists; no much larger clone differs at one position. The full study reports these points: VDJdb matching was skewed toward anti-spike CD8 responses and likely underestimated virus-specific expansions by missing private and CD4 specificities.

Set within a cohort of healthcare workers in London, UK, this nested case-control study involved weekly PCR testing of nasopharyngeal swabs along with blood sampling. Healthcare workers were recruited during the week of the UK lockdown, between 23 and 31 March 2020, and followed weekly for up to roughly 15 weeks. The germline ends are 17 bases apart after V is trimmed by 4 bases and J by 5 bases. The CDR3 holds 15 amino acids from the cysteine to the phenylalanine. Solely the CDR3 DNA is kept, with 45 bases framed from the first base. The germline V gene (reference sequence) yields LGHDT for CDR1 and YNNKEL for CDR2. The library was built by means of 5' RACE. TCRdb shows the sequencer as NextSeq 500. In the TCR library protocol, unique molecular identifiers were attached to individual cDNA molecules to correct for PCR bias and sequencing error. Both TCR alpha and beta chains were sequenced, and tight co-correlation was observed between alpha and beta sequence abundances in each sample. In the authors' own workflow: Decombinator V4 was used to perform V gene, J gene and CDR3 annotation of TCR sequences. TCRs were defined as expanded if a significant change between any two time points was detected under a Poisson model with p below 0.0001. TCR abundances were normalised to the total number of TCRs sequenced per sample and were expressed as counts per million. TRAV1-2 paired with TRAJ12, TRAJ20 or TRAJ33 defined MAIT TCRs, while TRAV10 paired with TRAJ18 defined iNKT TCRs. VDJdb, accessed 1 November 2021, was searched for CMV, EBV and SARS-CoV-2 annotated TCRs, with TCRs annotated for multiple antigens excluded. TCRdb handled the public reads itself, with Q25 trimming in fastp and clone calling in MiXCR, and kept productive beta chains. Identical CDR3 proteins give one entry, which carries the most common genes and DNA. These V and J calls are TCRdb output, not the study's own analysis. The sample data list tens of thousands of distinct CDR3 sequences, and about 12% of these were observed just once. About 5% of the sample goes to the ten largest clones.

Source material: whole blood. The rearranged segments are TRBV3-1 and TRBJ1-1; TRBD1 is possibly the D segment (6 matching bases). This sequence was found in an adult who was a healthcare worker with PCR-confirmed SARS-CoV-2 infection or an uninfected control (not recorded which). The CDR3 protein sequence reads: CASSPGLIQGTEAFF. The base sequence is TGTGCCAGCAGCCCAGGGCTAATTCAGGGGACTGAAGCTTTCTTT. With the rest looked up from the reference TRBV3-1 and TRBJ1-1 genes rather than sequenced, the full variable domain is DTAVSQTPKYLVTQMGNDKSIKCEQNLGHDTMYWYKQDSKKFLKIMFSYNNKELIINETVPNRFSPKSPDKAHLNLHINSLELGDSAVYFCASSPGLIQGTEAFFGQGTRLTVV.